Given below is one T cell receptor (beta chain) in context. Its cognate antigen is unknown. The authors built TCR beta libraries using iRepertoire HTBI primers and Arm-PCR of CDR3 regions. In the original processing: Analysis of the samples identified roughly 62 TRBV and 12 to 15 TRBJ segments. Using its own MiXCR run on the multiplex PCR reads, TCRdb lists one record per CDR3 protein. None of the V and J calls come from the authors' own analysis; TCRdb made them. The sample lists approximately 470,000 distinct CDR3 sequences; about 20% were seen once. The sample belongs to a study of regulatory T cells in long-lasting Graves disease. Noted time point: persistent/refractory GD, antithyroid drugs over 5 years with positive TRAb. The TCR library was made from RNA extracted from PBMCs. The CDR3 runs to 15 residues. Germline V gene sequence: CDR1 KGHSH, CDR2 LQKENI. The ends lost 3 bases at V and 5 bases at J; junction bases unmatched: 7.

Regarding the study as a whole: Less diverse TCR repertoires were seen in persistent Graves' patients than in newly diagnosed ones.

This sequence was found in a female donor with Graves disease. Here the sequenced sample was peripheral blood mononuclear cells (PBMCs), taken when the disease was refractory, from a patient treated with antithyroid drugs. The gene calls are TRBV18 and TRBJ2-7; 10 bases align to TRBD2. The CDR3 nucleotides are TGTGCCAGCTCACCTGAACTAGCGGGAATGAACGAGCAGTACTTC. It codes for CASSPELAGMNEQYF.